Reported below is one TCR beta chain. Its antigen is unidentified. This record comes from a study of cytomegalovirus exposure and HLA in healthy donors. Overall study results and limits: Per a prior analysis, the majority of TCR beta V segments were productive roughly 87% or roughly 30% of the time. What a later analysis showed was that several of the most significant clusters appeared linked to common viral pathogens.

60 Vbeta and 13 Jbeta primers were used in PCR. Sequencing used immunoSEQ multiplex PCR; TCRdb keeps in-frame clones, though not all of them. The sample contains about 190,000 clones, approximately 84% of which appear only once. In germline, CDR1 is SNHLY, CDR2 FYNNEI. The CDR3 extends over 12 amino acids. V gave up 7 bases and J gave up 5 bases, with 11 bases separating them. This clonotype was sampled from a boy younger than 18 in good health and CMV-seronegative. Sequencing was performed on PBMCs. The chain recombines TRBV2 with TRBJ1-1, with TRBD1 as a possible D gene (6 bases). The CDR3 is CASTWGPTEAFF. The DNA for the CDR3 is TGTGCCAGCACCTGGGGGCCGACTGAAGCTTTCTTT. The variable domain in full, completed from reference TRBV2 and TRBJ1-1, reads EPEVTQTPSHQVTQMGQEVILRCVPISNHLYFYWYRQILGQKVEFLVSFYNNEISEKSEIFDDQFSVERPDGSNFTLKIRSTKLEDSAMYFCASTWGPTEAFFGQGTRLTVV.